This TCR beta chain comes out of a study of cytomegalovirus exposure and HLA in healthy donors. Study background: Assignment to the Caucasian-associated ancestry cluster applied to approximately 80% of the approximately 400 genotyped donors. Broader study findings: Being productive about 87% or about 30% of the time was typical of most TCR beta V segments in an earlier analysis. As a later analysis showed, a missense DCLRE1C variant was linked to trimming of TCR beta V- and J-genes. CMV antigen specificity of a few CMV-associated chains was confirmed in vitro.

Points on this clone: What it recognizes is unknown.

The PCR had 60 Vbeta and 13 Jbeta primers. Produced via immunoSEQ multiplex PCR; TCRdb's table is partial and in-frame only. The data contain some 110,000 clones, about 79% of them singletons. The CDR3 loop spans 13 amino acids. CDR1 is MNHNS, CDR2 SASEGT, per germline. The V and J ends lost 8 bases and 5 bases respectively, with 13 bases between them. The chain employs TRBV6-1 and TRBJ1-5; D may be TRBD1 (6 bases). This TCR was recovered from a man aged 25 to 40 in good health and CMV-seropositive. Sequences were obtained from PBMCs. Here the CDR3 DNA reads TGTGCCAGCGGACTGGACAGCTATCAGCCCCAGCATTTT. Translating gives CASGLDSYQPQHF.